This TCR beta chain stems from a study of regulatory T cells in long-lasting Graves disease. Concerning this clonotype itself: Its antigen is unknown.

Specified time point: persistent/refractory GD, antithyroid drugs over 5 years with positive TRAb. PBMCs provided the RNA from which the TCR library was made. Investigators report Graves' disease was diagnosed under American Thyroid Association guidelines. The source of the patients was an endocrinology department in Xi'an, China. V was cut by 0 bases and J by 4 bases, with 13 bases left in between. This CDR3 contains 14 residues. The germline gives CDR1 DFQATT, CDR2 SNEGSKA (reference sequence). Points from the study as a whole: Segments TRBV28, TRBJ1-2 and TRBJ2-5 showed preferential usage in persistent disease.

iRepertoire HTBI primers and Arm-PCR of CDR3 regions built TCR beta libraries. Per the study methods: Detected in the samples were roughly 60 TRBV and 15 or so TRBJ segments. In TCRdb, the multiplex PCR reads were re-called with MiXCR into one record per CDR3 protein. TCRdb's processing, not the authors', yielded these V and J calls. The sample holds over 250,000 distinct CDR3 sequences, 22% seen once. This clonotype was sampled from a female donor with Graves disease. The sequencing here drew on peripheral blood mononuclear cells (PBMCs), taken when the disease was refractory, from a patient treated with antithyroid drugs. V is TRBV20-1 and J is TRBJ2-7; no reliable D call. CDR3: CSARERGYGYEQYF. In DNA form, the CDR3 reads TGCAGTGCTAGAGAACGTGGGTATGGTTACGAGCAGTACTTC.